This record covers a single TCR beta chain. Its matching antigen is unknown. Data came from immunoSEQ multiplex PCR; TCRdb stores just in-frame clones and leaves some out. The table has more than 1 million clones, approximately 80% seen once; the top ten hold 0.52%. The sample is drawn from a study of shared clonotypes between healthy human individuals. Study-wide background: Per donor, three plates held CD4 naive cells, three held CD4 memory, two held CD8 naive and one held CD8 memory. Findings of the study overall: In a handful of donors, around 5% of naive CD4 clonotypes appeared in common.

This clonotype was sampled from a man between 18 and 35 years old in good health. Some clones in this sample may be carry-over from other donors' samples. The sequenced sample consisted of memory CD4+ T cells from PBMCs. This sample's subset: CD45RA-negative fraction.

CDR3 residues: CASSPGTEAFF. CDR3 in DNA: TGTGCCAGCAGTCCAGGCACTGAAGCTTTCTTT. V gene TRBV6-6 combines with J gene TRBJ1-1; D is unclear. Germline V lookup: CDR1 MNHNY, CDR2 SVGAGI (reference sequence). The CDR3 is 11 residues long. Trimming took 5 bases from V and 4 from J, leaving 5 bases between them.